Below are 27 T cell receptor beta chains sequenced from a single sample in a study of technical replicates of blood from a handful of donors. Only in-frame clones appear in the TCRdb table, and some are missing; sequencing was by immunoSEQ multiplex PCR. The sample comprises 65,000 to 95,000 clones, 65% to 90% of which are singletons, and approximately 5% rests with the top ten. What was sequenced was PBMCs. Source of these receptors: a human donor in good health. Some clones in this sample may be carry-over from other donors' samples.

V gene TRBV9 combines with J gene TRBJ2-1; TRBD1 agrees at 9 bases. Per the germline V gene, CDR1 is SGDLS and CDR2 is YYNGEE. This CDR3 spans 15 amino acids. J gave up 1 base and V 4 bases, and 3 bases lay outside the gene matches. The DNA for the CDR3 is TGTGCCAGCAGCCTAGGACAGGGGTCCTACAATGAGCAGTTCTTC. Protein sequence: CASSLGQGSYNEQFF. Full variable domain (remainder filled in from reference TRBV9 and TRBJ2-1): DSGVTQTPKHLITATGQRVTLRCSPRSGDLSVYWYQQSLDQGLQFLIQYYNGEERAKGNILERFSAQQFPDLHSELNLSSLELGDSALYFCASSLGQGSYNEQFFGPGTRLTVL.

The chain recombines TRBV4-3 with TRBJ1-3, with a tentative D call TRBD1 (6 bases). Trimming shortened V by 0 bases and J by 0 bases, and 12 bases separated the two germline ends. Per the germline V gene, CDR1 is LGHNA and CDR2 is YSLEER. The CDR3 has 17 residues. This CDR3 reads CASSQDLTGHSGNTIYF. The CDR3 DNA reads as TGCGCCAGCAGCCAAGATCTTACAGGGCACTCTGGAAACACCATATATTTT.

The genes are TRBV7-3 and TRBJ2-5, with D perhaps matching TRBD1 (6 bases). V was pared by 2 bases and J by 5 bases, with 15 bases between. Looked up from germline, CDR1 is SGHTA and CDR2 is FQGTGA. The length of the CDR3 is 15 residues. The CDR3 here is CASSLSRTERETQYF. Here the CDR3 DNA reads TGTGCCAGCAGCTTATCGCGGACAGAGCGGGAGACCCAGTACTTC. The whole variable domain, filled in from reference TRBV7-3 and TRBJ2-5, reads GAGVSQTPSNKVTEKGKYVELRCDPISGHTALYWYRQSLGQGPEFLIYFQGTGAADDSGLPNDRFFAVRPEGSVSTLKIQRTERGDSAVYLCASSLSRTERETQYFGPGTRLLVL.

CDR3 amino acids: CASREREGLEQYF. CDR3 nucleotide sequence: TGTGCCAGCAGAGAGCGGGAGGGCCTCGAGCAGTACTTC. The chain links TRBV2 to TRBJ2-7, with TRBD2 identical over 10 bases. From germline, CDR1 is SNHLY and CDR2 FYNNEI. The V gene end was trimmed by 6 bases and the J gene end by 6 bases; junction bases not matched to a gene: 5. This CDR3 region has 13 residues.

This clone was detected only a few times. V is TRBV29-1 and J is TRBJ2-7, with TRBD2 identical over 13 bases. V shed 3 bases and J 3 bases; nucleotides not matched to a gene: 2. Germline V lookup: CDR1 SQVTM, CDR2 ANQGSEA. CDR3 size: 14 residues. The CDR3 DNA follows: TGCAGCGTTGAGACTAGCGGGGGGAGCTACGAGCAGTACTTC. This encodes CSVETSGGSYEQYF.

The chain employs TRBV11-2 and TRBJ1-4; TRBD1 matches at 9 bases. The CDR3 runs to 16 residues. Losses at the gene ends were 1 base for V and 3 bases for J; bases not matched to a gene: 3. In germline, CDR1 is SGHAT, CDR2 FQNNGV. DNA for the CDR3: TGTGCCAGCAGCTTAGGGACAGGGGATCCTAATGAAAAACTGTTTTTT. This translates into CASSLGTGDPNEKLFF.

This chain links TRBV2 with TRBJ1-5; 12 bases agree with TRBD1. V was clipped by 7 bases and J by 7 bases; unmatched bases: 5. Looked up from germline, CDR1 is SNHLY and CDR2 is FYNNEI. This CDR3 spans 14 amino acids. The CDR3 protein is CASTGTGGRQPQHF. The CDR3 DNA sequence: TGTGCCAGCACCGGGACAGGGGGCAGGCAGCCCCAGCATTTT. Full variable domain (rest looked up from reference TRBV2 and TRBJ1-5): EPEVTQTPSHQVTQMGQEVILRCVPISNHLYFYWYRQILGQKVEFLVSFYNNEISEKSEIFDDQFSVERPDGSNFTLKIRSTKLEDSAMYFCASTGTGGRQPQHFGDGTRLSIL.

The rearrangement joins TRBV6-8 to TRBJ2-7; 8 positions match TRBD2. Looked up from germline, CDR1 is MNHGY and CDR2 is SAAAGT. The CDR3 has 15 amino acids. Losses at the gene ends were 0 bases for V and 6 bases for J; bases not matched to a gene: 7. Here the CDR3 reads CASSYSLAGRSEQYF. In DNA, the CDR3 is TGTGCCAGCAGTTACTCGTTAGCGGGACGGAGCGAGCAGTACTTC.

This clone came up once. The V and J genes are TRBV5-1 and TRBJ2-7; 8 nucleotides line up with TRBD1. CDR3 length equals 15 residues. Germline CDR1 SGHRS, CDR2 YFSETQ. Unmatched junction bases numbered 10, after V lost 4 bases and J lost 4 bases. The CDR3 nucleotides read TGCGCCAGCAGCCTTAACACAGGGGGTCGGTACGAGCAGTACTTC. Its protein is CASSLNTGGRYEQYF.

J is TRBJ2-7 and V is TRBV7-3, with a tentative D call TRBD2 (6 bases). CDR1 and CDR2 (germline): SGHTA, FQGTGA. This CDR3 is built from 16 residues. V was pared by 1 base and J by 0 bases, with 13 bases between. This CDR3 reads CASSLIGTSSSYEQYF. CDR3 sequence (DNA): TGTGCCAGCAGCTTAATTGGGACTTCTAGCTCCTACGAGCAGTACTTC.

The chain carries TRBV9 and TRBJ2-3; 7 bases align to TRBD2. This CDR3 has 15 residues. After removal of 0 bases from V and 4 bases from J, the junction contained 5 bases not matched to a gene. CDR1 is SGDLS, CDR2 YYNGEE, per germline. The CDR3 nucleotides are TGTGCCAGCAGCGTAGATCAGCGGGATTCAGATACGCAGTATTTT. This translates into CASSVDQRDSDTQYF.

The chain joins TRBV27 to TRBJ1-6; 7 bases align to TRBD1. Germline CDR1 reads MNHEY; CDR2 reads SMNVEV (reference sequence). Germline trimming cut 6 bases from V and 5 bases from J; bases unmatched to any gene: 7. This CDR3 is 15 amino acids long. The CDR3 loop is CASRVGTADNSPLHF. CDR3 nucleotide sequence: TGTGCCAGCAGGGTCGGGACAGCAGATAATTCACCCCTCCACTTT.

The rearrangement uses TRBV9 and TRBJ2-2, with a tentative D call TRBD2 (5 bases). Germline V gene lookup returns CDR1 SGDLS and CDR2 YYNGEE. The CDR3 spans 16 residues. The ends were cut back, 0 bases at V and 4 bases at J, with 13 bases in the middle. The CDR3 DNA sequence: TGTGCCAGCAGCGTAGAAGGAGAAGGACTCACCGGGGAGCTGTTTTTT. Its protein is CASSVEGEGLTGELFF.

J is TRBJ2-3 and V is TRBV6-1, with D tentatively TRBD2 (5 bases). CDR1 and CDR2 from the germline V gene are MNHNS and SASEGT. Deletions cut 2 bases from V and 5 bases from J, with 14 bases between. The CDR3 has 15 residues. In nucleotides, the CDR3 is TGTGCCAGCAGTGAACCAAGGACGGGGTTAGATACGCAGTATTTT. This encodes CASSEPRTGLDTQYF.

The chain is built from TRBV12-5 and TRBJ2-5; 10 nucleotides line up with TRBD2. Germline-derived CDR1 and CDR2 are LGHNT and FRNRAP. Germline trimming cut 5 bases from V and 7 bases from J; bases unmatched to any gene: 13. This CDR3 has 16 residues. The CDR3: CASGVASGSRPGTQYF. The CDR3 bases are TGTGCTAGTGGTGTAGCTAGCGGGAGCCGGCCGGGGACCCAGTACTTC.

This clone was seen just once. The chain couples TRBV27 to TRBJ1-1; 7 bases line up with TRBD1. The J segment lost 1 base and the V segment lost 4 bases, leaving 9 bases of the junction unmatched. This CDR3 spans 16 amino acids. The germline gives CDR1 MNHEY, CDR2 SMNVEV (reference sequence). CDR3 protein: CASSSDRAPQNTEAFF. The DNA for the CDR3 is TGTGCCAGCAGTTCCGACAGGGCACCCCAGAACACTGAAGCTTTCTTT.

CDR3 residues: CASSLTAGAGETQYF. The CDR3, as DNA: TGTGCCAGCAGCTTAACTGCAGGGGCGGGAGAGACCCAGTACTTC. This chain connects TRBV7-3 to TRBJ2-5; maybe TRBD1 (6 bases). Germline lookup yields CDR1 SGHTA and CDR2 FQGTGA. The germline V and J ends were trimmed by 0 bases and 4 bases, with 12 bases remaining between them. The CDR3 length is 15 residues.

The chain is built from TRBV19 and TRBJ1-2; TRBD1 matches at 10 bases. The CDR3 sequence is 15 residues long. After removal of 3 bases from V and 4 bases from J, the junction contained 5 bases not matched to a gene. Germline CDR1 reads LNHDA; CDR2 reads SQIVND (reference sequence). In nucleotides, the CDR3 is TGTGCCAGTAGTATGGGGGACAGGGGATTCTATGGCTACACCTTC. Translated: CASSMGDRGFYGYTF.

This clone was detected once. The chain employs TRBV7-6 and TRBJ2-3, with 13 positions matching TRBD2. This CDR3 spans 17 amino acids. Germline assignment: CDR1 SGHVS and CDR2 FNYEAQ. Trimming at V came to 5 bases and at J to 2 bases, leaving 7 bases not matched to a gene. DNA of the CDR3: TGTGCCAGCAGCCTAAGACTAGCGGGGGGCTTCACAGATACGCAGTATTTT. It encodes CASSLRLAGGFTDTQYF. The full variable domain, its missing parts supplied by reference TRBV7-6 and TRBJ2-3, is GAGVSQSPRYKVTKRGQDVALRCDPISGHVSLYWYRQALGQGPEFLTYFNYEAQQDKSGLPNDRFSAERPEGSISTLTIQRTEQRDSAMYRCASSLRLAGGFTDTQYFGPGTRLTVL.

J is TRBJ2-7 and V is TRBV7-3; 9 nucleotides agree with TRBD1. CDR1 is SGHTA and CDR2 is FQGTGA in the germline V gene. This CDR3 region has 14 residues. J lost 4 bases, V lost 5 bases, and 6 bases had no gene match. This CDR3 is CASSPATGGYEQYF. The CDR3 DNA reads as TGTGCCAGCAGCCCCGCGACAGGGGGGTACGAGCAGTACTTC.

This sequence joins TRBV7-8 and TRBJ2-1; TRBD2 aligns across 11 bases. The CDR3 runs 15 residues. CDR1 is SGHVS and CDR2 is FQNEAQ in the germline V gene. V lost 3 bases, J lost 7 bases, and 5 bases stayed unmatched. This CDR3 is CASSFFSGGANEQFF. The DNA for the CDR3 is TGTGCCAGCAGCTTTTTTAGCGGGGGGGCGAATGAGCAGTTCTTC.

The chain uses TRBV21-1 and TRBJ2-7; TRBD1 is taken as the D call from the table, unchecked against the DNA. TRBV21-1 is a listed pseudogene. This CDR3 has 14 residues. The DNA for the CDR3 is TGTGCCAGCAGCAAAGGGACAGGGCCCCGGACGCAGTACTTC. This encodes CASSKGTGPRTQYF.

This rearrangement joins TRBV9 to TRBJ2-1; D unclear. The CDR3 consists of 15 residues. Trimming shortened V by 2 bases and J by 8 bases, and 17 bases separated the two germline ends. Per the germline V gene, CDR1 is SGDLS and CDR2 is YYNGEE. DNA for the CDR3: TGTGCCAGCAGCGTTCGGGTGTTTACGGCGGATGAGCAGTTCTTC. This sequence encodes CASSVRVFTADEQFF. Full variable domain (missing parts from reference TRBV9 and TRBJ2-1): DSGVTQTPKHLITATGQRVTLRCSPRSGDLSVYWYQQSLDQGLQFLIQYYNGEERAKGNILERFSAQQFPDLHSELNLSSLELGDSALYFCASSVRVFTADEQFFGPGTRLTVL.

V usage is TRBV7-2 and J usage is TRBJ2-3; 12 positions agree with TRBD2. The CDR3 has 16 amino acids. V dropped 5 bases and J dropped 0; count of bases not matched to a gene: 3. The germline CDR1 and CDR2 sequences are SGHTA and FQGNSA. The CDR3 DNA is TGTGCCAGCAGCCCTAGCGGGGGGGCTAGCACAGATACGCAGTATTTT. It translates to CASSPSGGASTDTQYF. Drawing the rest from reference TRBV7-2 and TRBJ2-3, the complete variable domain is GAGVSQSPSNKVTEKGKDVELRCDPISGHTALYWYRQSLGQGLEFLIYFQGNSAPDKSGLPSDRFSAERTGGSVSTLTIQRTQQEDSAVYLCASSPSGGASTDTQYFGPGTRLTVL.

This clone appeared a single time. This rearrangement joins TRBV4-3 to TRBJ1-4; 7 positions match TRBD1. This CDR3 is 15 amino acids long. V dropped 0 bases and J dropped 7; count of bases not matched to a gene: 5. Looked up from germline, CDR1 is LGHNA and CDR2 is YSLEER. The CDR3: CASSQEFDRAEKLFF. In DNA form, the CDR3 reads TGCGCCAGCAGCCAAGAATTCGACAGGGCTGAAAAACTGTTTTTT.

This clone showed up just once. J is TRBJ2-6 and V is TRBV29-1, with a possible D match to TRBD1 (6 bases). Germline CDR1 is SQVTM and CDR2 is ANQGSEA. V lost 7 bases and J 0 bases, leaving 13 bases between the germline ends. The CDR3 spans 15 residues. The CDR3 region has the DNA TGCAGCGGTGGACAGATGAGCTCTGGGGCCAACGTCCTGACTTTC. Its protein product is CSGGQMSSGANVLTF.

The rearrangement links TRBV19 to TRBJ2-1; D perhaps matches TRBD2 (5 bases). Germline loops: CDR1 LNHDA, CDR2 SQIVND (reference sequence). V gave up 4 bases and J gave up 9 bases, with 16 bases separating them. CDR3 length: 14 residues. The CDR3 is CASSTQYSGTEQFF. CDR3 sequence (DNA): TGTGCCAGTAGTACCCAATACAGCGGCACTGAGCAGTTCTTC.